These 18 T cell receptor beta chains share one sample of origin, sequenced in a study of T cell responses to AZD1222 COVID-19 vaccine (dated by TCRdb to the early 2020s). The label giving this sample's time point can be read as: baseline before first vaccination. The receptor library was made with the immunoSEQ multiplex PCR assay. In TCRdb, the immuneACCESS table is reduced to in-frame sequences with V and J assigned. These tables do not hold every clone; where another copy was compared, an unresolved V gene accounts for under half, and the others remain unexplained. Within this sample are more than 100,000 clones, with around 90% of them counted one time only. Jointly, the top ten make up 20% of the sample. The starting material was peripheral blood, obtained on day 0 of AZD1222 vaccination. The receptors come from an adult in good health.

This clone has a single count. Distinct nucleotide sequences in the sample also encode this CDR3. The V call is TRBV5-1, the J call TRBJ1-4, with TRBD1 matching 9 bases. The CDR3 sequence is 15 residues long. J lost 7 bases, V lost 0 bases, and 4 bases had no gene match. Germline V gene sequence: CDR1 SGHRS, CDR2 YFSETQ. The CDR3 is CASSLGGQGSEKLFF. The CDR3 bases are TGCGCCAGCAGCTTGGGGGGACAGGGATCTGAAAAACTGTTTTTT.

This chain connects TRBV3-1 (or the pseudogene TRBV3-2) to TRBJ2-4; D is undetermined. Between the trimmed V and J ends, which lost 4 bases and 3 bases, there was a span of 13 bases. This CDR3 contains 15 residues. In germline, CDR1 is LGHDT, CDR2 YNNKEL (reference sequence). The CDR3 protein is CASSPGYRVKNIQYF. In DNA, the CDR3 is TGTGCCAGCAGCCCCGGATACCGGGTCAAAAACATTCAGTACTTC.

The genes are TRBV9 and TRBJ1-4; D not certain. The germline V gene encodes CDR1 SGDLS and CDR2 YYNGEE. This CDR3 is 13 amino acids long. Trimming removed 4 bases from V and 8 bases from J, with 12 bases in between. The CDR3 DNA is TGTGCCAGCAGCTTAACAATAGGGGAAAAACTGTTTTTT. Translating it yields CASSLTIGEKLFF.

This clone has a single count. The chain carries TRBV6-5 and TRBJ1-2; the D gene is possibly TRBD1 (5 bases). CDR1 and CDR2 (germline): MNHEY, SVGAGI. Between the trimmed V and J ends, which lost 7 bases and 2 bases, there was a span of 17 bases. The CDR3 length is 15 residues. The CDR3 nucleotides are TGTGCCAGCACCCTTGGGACGTCGATGAACTATGGCTACACCTTC. Translation: CASTLGTSMNYGYTF.

V and J are TRBV9 and TRBJ2-5; D may be TRBD2 (7 bases). This CDR3 has 18 residues. Germline CDR1 SGDLS, CDR2 YYNGEE. V was clipped by 3 bases and J by 2 bases, with 23 bases between them. CDR3 residues: CASSGHRALGGPQETQYF. The DNA for the CDR3 is TGTGCCAGCAGCGGCCACAGGGCCCTGGGGGGGCCTCAAGAGACCCAGTACTTC.

The chain recombines TRBV5-1 with TRBJ2-5, with a possible D match to TRBD2 (6 bases). V lost 2 bases and J lost 3, with 11 bases in between. The germline V gene encodes CDR1 SGHRS and CDR2 YFSETQ. There are 14 residues in the CDR3. The CDR3 DNA follows: TGCGCCAGCAGCTTCGGGACTGAGAAAGAGACCCAGTACTTC. Amino acids: CASSFGTEKETQYF.

V usage is TRBV29-1 and J usage is TRBJ2-1; 16 bases match TRBD2. The CDR3 is 15 amino acids. J gave up 9 bases and V 1 base, and 3 bases lay outside the gene matches. The germline CDR1 and CDR2 sequences are SQVTM and ANQGSEA. The CDR3 loop is CSVEVGLAGGVEQFF. In DNA, the CDR3 is TGCAGCGTTGAAGTGGGACTAGCGGGAGGGGTTGAGCAGTTCTTC.

The rearrangement links TRBV6-5 to TRBJ1-6, with a weak D call TRBD1 (5 bases). There are 14 residues in the CDR3. Trimming removed 2 bases from V and 5 bases from J, with 7 bases in between. Germline CDR1 MNHEY, CDR2 SVGAGI. The CDR3 protein is CASSYGRDNSPLHF. Here the CDR3 DNA reads TGTGCCAGCAGTTACGGCAGGGATAATTCACCCCTCCACTTT.

The rearrangement uses TRBV3-1 (or the pseudogene TRBV3-2) and TRBJ1-1; tentatively, D is TRBD1 (5 bases). V was cut by 3 bases and J by 8 bases, with 13 bases left in between. Germline V gene data show CDR1 as LGHDT and CDR2 as YNNKEL (reference sequence). CDR3 length equals 13 residues. The CDR3 DNA follows: TGTGCCAGCAGCCAGACCCAGGGAGGCGAAGCTTTCTTT. Translating it yields CASSQTQGGEAFF.

The chain links TRBV4-1 to TRBJ2-5; perhaps TRBD2 as D (5 bases). The CDR3 sequence is 15 residues long. V lost 4 bases, J lost 5 bases, and 17 bases lay in between. Per germline, CDR1 MGHRA and CDR2 YSYEKL. The CDR3 sequence: CASSPAGALRETQYF. The CDR3 DNA follows: TGCGCCAGCAGCCCCGCGGGTGCTCTGAGGGAGACCCAGTACTTC.

The V call is TRBV5-1, the J call TRBJ1-2; 9 nucleotides match TRBD1. Per germline, CDR1 SGHRS and CDR2 YFSETQ. The CDR3 extends over 14 amino acids. V trimming: 3 bases; J trimming: 8 bases; junction bases outside the gene matches: 8. The DNA of the CDR3 is TGCGCCAGCAGCTCCGACAGGGGGATGGGAGGCTACACCTTC. The encoded protein is CASSSDRGMGGYTF.

The genes are TRBV4-1 and TRBJ2-7, with D unresolved. The CDR3 covers 15 residues. Trimming stripped 4 bases from V and 1 base from J, with 14 bases between. Germline V gene lookup returns CDR1 MGHRA and CDR2 YSYEKL. The CDR3 DNA is TGCGCCAGCAGCCCTAACTGGGGAAGATCCTACGAGCAGTACTTC. This translates into CASSPNWGRSYEQYF.

The count of this clone is one. V usage is TRBV5-5 and J usage is TRBJ1-1; no definite D call. This CDR3 has 13 amino acids. V shed 3 bases and J shed 0 bases, with 6 bases lying between them. Per the germline V gene, CDR1 is SGHKS and CDR2 is YYEKEE (reference sequence). The DNA of the CDR3 is TGTGCCAGCAGCTGGACTGTGAACACTGAAGCTTTCTTT. Its translation: CASSWTVNTEAFF.

As DNA, the CDR3 is TGTGCCAGCGGCAGGCGGGAGGCCCCAGATACGCAGTATTTT. Translated: CASGRREAPDTQYF. The chain couples TRBV6-5 to TRBJ2-3; 8 bases fit TRBD2. The CDR3 runs 14 residues. Germline V CDR1 and CDR2: MNHEY, SVGAGI. The ends lost 8 bases at V and 4 bases at J; junction bases unmatched: 8.

The chain couples TRBV10-1 to TRBJ2-1; D perhaps matches TRBD2 (7 bases). CDR3 size: 16 residues. Trimming shortened V by 7 bases and J by 7 bases, and 23 bases separated the two germline ends. Germline assignment: CDR1 WNHNN and CDR2 SYGVQD (reference sequence). CDR3 in DNA: TGCGCCAGCAACCAGCCCGCGGGGGCCCCCCTGAATGAGCAGTTCTTC. It specifies CASNQPAGAPLNEQFF.

This clone occurred once. The CDR3 DNA sequence: TGTGCCAGCAGTTCCGCCGGGACAGATCACTACAATGAGCAGTTCTTC. It is translated as CASSSAGTDHYNEQFF. The chain has TRBV2 and TRBJ2-1; 7 nucleotides align to TRBD1. CDR1 SNHLY and CDR2 FYNNEI come from the germline V gene. The CDR3 runs 16 residues. Germline trimming cut 5 bases from V and 3 bases from J; bases unmatched to any gene: 10.

This clone has only a few counts. The J gene is TRBJ2-5, the V gene TRBV19, with 9 bases identical to TRBD2. The germline gives CDR1 LNHDA, CDR2 SQIVND (reference sequence). J lost 2 bases, V lost 4 bases, and 5 bases had no gene match. The CDR3 spans 15 residues. The CDR3 spells CASSTPAGGQETQYF. For the CDR3, the DNA is TGTGCCAGTAGTACCCCGGCGGGGGGGCAAGAGACCCAGTACTTC.

This clone was seen more than once but under ten times. V gene TRBV19 combines with J gene TRBJ1-1; 8 positions match TRBD1. J gave up 0 bases and V 0 bases, and 3 bases lay outside the gene matches. Germline V gene lookup returns CDR1 LNHDA and CDR2 SQIVND (reference sequence). This CDR3 contains 16 residues. The CDR3 DNA reads TGTGCCAGTAGTATAGAATCGACAGGGGTGAACACTGAAGCTTTCTTT. Translation gives CASSIESTGVNTEAFF.